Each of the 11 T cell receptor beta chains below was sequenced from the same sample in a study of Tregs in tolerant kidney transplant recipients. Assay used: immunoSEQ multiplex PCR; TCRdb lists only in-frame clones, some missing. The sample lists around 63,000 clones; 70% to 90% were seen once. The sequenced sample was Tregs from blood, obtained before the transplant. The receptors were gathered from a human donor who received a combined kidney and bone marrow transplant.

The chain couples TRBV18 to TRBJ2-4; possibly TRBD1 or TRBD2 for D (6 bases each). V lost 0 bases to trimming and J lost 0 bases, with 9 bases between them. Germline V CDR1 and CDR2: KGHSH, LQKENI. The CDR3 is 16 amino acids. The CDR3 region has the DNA TGTGCCAGCTCACCACCAGGGGGACTAGCCAAAAACATTCAGTACTTC. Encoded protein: CASSPPGGLAKNIQYF.

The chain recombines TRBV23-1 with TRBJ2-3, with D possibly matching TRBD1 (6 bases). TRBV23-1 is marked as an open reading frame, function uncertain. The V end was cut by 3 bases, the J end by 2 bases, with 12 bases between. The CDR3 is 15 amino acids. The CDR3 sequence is CASSHPTGNTDTQYF. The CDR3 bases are TGCGCCAGCAGTCATCCGACAGGAAACACAGATACGCAGTATTTT.

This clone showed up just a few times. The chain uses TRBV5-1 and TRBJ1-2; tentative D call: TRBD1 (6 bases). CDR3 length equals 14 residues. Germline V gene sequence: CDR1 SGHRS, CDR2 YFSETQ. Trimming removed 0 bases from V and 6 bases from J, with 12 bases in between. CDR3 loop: CASSLAFGGHGYTF. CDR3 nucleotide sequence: TGCGCCAGCAGCTTGGCCTTCGGGGGGCATGGCTACACCTTC.

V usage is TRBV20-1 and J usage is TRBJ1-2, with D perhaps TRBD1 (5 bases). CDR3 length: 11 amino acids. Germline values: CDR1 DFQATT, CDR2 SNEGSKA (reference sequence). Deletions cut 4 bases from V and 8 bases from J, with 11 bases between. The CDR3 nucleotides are TGCAGTGCTAAGGTTGGGGGGGGCTACACCTTC. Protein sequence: CSAKVGGGYTF.

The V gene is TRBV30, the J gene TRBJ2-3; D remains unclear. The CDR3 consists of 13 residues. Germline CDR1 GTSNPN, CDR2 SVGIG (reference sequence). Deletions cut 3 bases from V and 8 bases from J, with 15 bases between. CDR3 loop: CAWSAAASSTQYF. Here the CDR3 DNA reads TGTGCCTGGAGCGCGGCAGCGAGTTCTACGCAGTATTTT.

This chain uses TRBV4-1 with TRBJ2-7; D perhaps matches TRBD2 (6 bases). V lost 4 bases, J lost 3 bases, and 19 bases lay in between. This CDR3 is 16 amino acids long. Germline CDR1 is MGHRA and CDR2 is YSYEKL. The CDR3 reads CASSLGRGTGDYEQYF. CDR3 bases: TGCGCCAGCAGCCTCGGCCGGGGGACGGGGGACTACGAGCAGTACTTC.

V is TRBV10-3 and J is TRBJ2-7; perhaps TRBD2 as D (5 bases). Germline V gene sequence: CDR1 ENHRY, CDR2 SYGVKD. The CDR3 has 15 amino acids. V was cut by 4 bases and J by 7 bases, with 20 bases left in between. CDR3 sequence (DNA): TGTGCCATCAGTGCCGAGGGCGCCCCGCCGGGGGAGCAGTACTTC. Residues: CAISAEGAPPGEQYF.

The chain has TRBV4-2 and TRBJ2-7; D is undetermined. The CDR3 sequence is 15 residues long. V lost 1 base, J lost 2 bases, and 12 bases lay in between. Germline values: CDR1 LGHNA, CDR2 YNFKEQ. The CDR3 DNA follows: TGTGCCAGCAGCCAAGTTAAAGGTACCACCTACGAGCAGTACTTC. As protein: CASSQVKGTTYEQYF.

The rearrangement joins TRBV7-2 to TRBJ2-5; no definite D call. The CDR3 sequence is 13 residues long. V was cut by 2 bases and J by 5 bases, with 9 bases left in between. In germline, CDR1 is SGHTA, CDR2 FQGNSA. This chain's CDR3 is CASSLRSGETQYF. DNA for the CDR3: TGTGCCAGCAGCTTACGGTCCGGGGAGACCCAGTACTTC.

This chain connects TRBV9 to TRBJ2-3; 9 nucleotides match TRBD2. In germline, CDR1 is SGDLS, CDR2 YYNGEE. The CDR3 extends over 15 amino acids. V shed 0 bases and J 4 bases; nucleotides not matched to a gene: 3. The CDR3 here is CASSVDRGGADTQYF. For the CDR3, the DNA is TGTGCCAGCAGCGTAGATCGCGGGGGGGCAGATACGCAGTATTTT.

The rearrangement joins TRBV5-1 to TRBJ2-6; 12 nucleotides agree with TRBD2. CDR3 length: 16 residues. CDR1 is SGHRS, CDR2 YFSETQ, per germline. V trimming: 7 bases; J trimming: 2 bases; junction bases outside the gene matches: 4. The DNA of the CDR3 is TGCGCCAGCCCCCTAGCGGGAGGGCCTGGGGCCAACGTCCTGACTTTC. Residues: CASPLAGGPGANVLTF.